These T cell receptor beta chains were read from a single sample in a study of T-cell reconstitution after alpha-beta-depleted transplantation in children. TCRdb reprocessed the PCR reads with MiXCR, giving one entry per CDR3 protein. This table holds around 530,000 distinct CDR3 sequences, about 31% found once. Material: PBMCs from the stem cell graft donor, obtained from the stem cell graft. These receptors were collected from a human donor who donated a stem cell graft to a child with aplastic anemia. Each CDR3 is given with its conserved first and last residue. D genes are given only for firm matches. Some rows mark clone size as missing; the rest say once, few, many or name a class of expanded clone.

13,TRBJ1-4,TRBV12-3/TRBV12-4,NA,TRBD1,CASSLGQLEKLFF,TGTGCCAGCAGCCTGGGACAGCTCGAAAAACTGTTTTTT
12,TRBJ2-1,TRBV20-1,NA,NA,CSAREGVNEQFF,TGCAGTGCTAGAGAGGGGGTCAATGAGCAGTTCTTC
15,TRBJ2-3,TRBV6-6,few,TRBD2,CASSYQAGGKDTQYF,TGTGCCAGCAGTTACCAGGCGGGAGGGAAAGATACGCAGTATTTT
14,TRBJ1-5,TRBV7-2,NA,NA,CASTPGPNNQPQHF,TGTGCCAGCACCCCTGGGCCAAACAATCAGCCCCAGCATTTT
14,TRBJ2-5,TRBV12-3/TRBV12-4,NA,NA,CASSLERSIETQYF,TGTGCCAGCAGTTTAGAACGGAGTATAGAGACCCAGTACTTC
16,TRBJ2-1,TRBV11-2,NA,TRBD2,CASSLRAGDRLNEQFF,TGTGCCAGCAGCTTACGAGCGGGAGACAGGCTCAATGAGCAGTTCTTC
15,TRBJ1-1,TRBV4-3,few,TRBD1,CASSHWGQAGTEAFF,TGCGCCAGCAGCCACTGGGGACAGGCGGGCACTGAAGCTTTCTTT
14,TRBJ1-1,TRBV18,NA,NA,CASSPLGSETEAFF,TGTGCCAGCTCACCACTCGGTAGTGAAACTGAAGCTTTCTTT
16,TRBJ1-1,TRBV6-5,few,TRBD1,CASSLDRAIPNTEAFF,TGTGCCAGCAGTTTGGACAGGGCGATTCCGAACACTGAAGCTTTCTTT
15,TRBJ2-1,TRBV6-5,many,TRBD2,CASSYSTSGRDEQFF,TGTGCCAGCAGTTACTCGACTAGCGGGAGGGATGAGCAGTTCTTC
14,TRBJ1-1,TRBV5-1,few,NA,CASSRPTEGTEAFF,TGCGCCAGCAGCCGCCCGACAGAAGGAACTGAAGCTTTCTTT
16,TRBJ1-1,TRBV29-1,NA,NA,CSVGTDRGYQDTEAFF,TGCAGCGTCGGAACGGACCGGGGGTATCAGGACACTGAAGCCTTCTTT
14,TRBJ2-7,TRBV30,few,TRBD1,CAWSPGTGGYEQYF,TGTGCCTGGAGCCCCGGGACAGGGGGCTACGAGCAGTACTTC
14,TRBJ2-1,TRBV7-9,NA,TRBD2,CASSPGSGSNEQFF,TGTGCCAGCAGCCCCGGTAGCGGGAGCAATGAGCAGTTCTTC
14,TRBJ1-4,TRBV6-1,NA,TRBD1,CASGTGDTNEKLFF,TGTGCCAGCGGGACAGGGGACACTAATGAAAAACTGTTTTTT
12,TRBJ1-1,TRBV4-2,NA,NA,CASSQAGHEAFF,TGTGCCAGCAGCCAAGCCGGGCATGAAGCTTTCTTT
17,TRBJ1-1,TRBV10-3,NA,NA,CAISSSTGSTGNTEAFF,TGTGCCATCAGTTCATCGACGGGCTCGACAGGGAACACTGAAGCTTTCTTT
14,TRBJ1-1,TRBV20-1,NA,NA,CSARAGPTNTEAFF,TGCAGTGCTAGAGCAGGGCCAACAAACACTGAAGCTTTCTTT
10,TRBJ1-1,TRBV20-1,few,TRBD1,CSAGQVEAFF,TGCAGTGCAGGACAGGTTGAAGCTTTCTTT
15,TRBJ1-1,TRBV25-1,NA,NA,CASSERGVLNTEAFF,TGTGCCAGCAGTGAACGGGGGGTCCTGAACACTGAAGCTTTCTTT
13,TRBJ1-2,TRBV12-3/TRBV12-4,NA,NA,CATTGGRGYGYTF,TGTGCCACTACTGGGGGTAGGGGCTATGGCTACACCTTC
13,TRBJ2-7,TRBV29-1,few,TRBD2,CSASLAGIYEQYF,TGCAGCGCATCTCTAGCGGGGATTTACGAGCAGTACTTC
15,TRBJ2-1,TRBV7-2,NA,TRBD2,CASSTSGRTGNEQFF,TGTGCCAGCAGCACTAGCGGGAGGACGGGCAATGAGCAGTTCTTC
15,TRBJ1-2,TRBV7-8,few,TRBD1,CASSLDRGGDYGYTF,TGTGCCAGCAGCCTTGACAGGGGTGGCGACTATGGCTACACCTTC
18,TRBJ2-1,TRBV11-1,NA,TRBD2,CASSPRGSGSASYNEQFF,TGTGCCAGCAGCCCGCGGGGTAGCGGGAGCGCCTCCTACAATGAGCAGTTCTTC
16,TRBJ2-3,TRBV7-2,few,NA,CASSLVRLASTDTQYF,TGTGCCAGCAGCTTAGTAAGGCTAGCGAGCACAGATACGCAGTATTTT
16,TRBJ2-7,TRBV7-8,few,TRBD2,CASSSPLADSSYEQYF,TGTGCCAGCAGCTCGCCACTAGCGGATAGCTCCTACGAGCAGTACTTC
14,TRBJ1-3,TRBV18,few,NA,CASSRSGPGNTIYF,TGTGCCAGCTCACGGTCGGGGCCTGGAAACACCATATATTTT
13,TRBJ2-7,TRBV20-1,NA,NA,CSAMRDHSYEQYF,TGCAGTGCTATGCGGGACCACTCCTACGAGCAGTACTTC
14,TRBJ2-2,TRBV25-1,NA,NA,CASSVGPNTGELFF,TGTGCCAGCAGTGTGGGACCGAACACCGGGGAGCTGTTTTTT
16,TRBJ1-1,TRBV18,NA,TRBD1,CASSPTQWTGSGEAFF,TGTGCCAGCTCACCCACACAATGGACAGGGTCCGGTGAAGCTTTCTTT
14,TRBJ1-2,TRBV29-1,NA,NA,CSVEGAQDPYGYTF,TGCAGCGTTGAAGGGGCCCAGGACCCCTATGGCTACACCTTC
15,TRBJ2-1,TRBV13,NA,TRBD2,CASSSSKAGGLTQFF,TGTGCCAGCAGCTCGAGTAAGGCGGGAGGGCTGACTCAGTTCTTC
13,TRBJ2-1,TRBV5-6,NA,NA,CASSPRDRTEQFF,TGTGCCAGCAGCCCCCGGGACCGGACTGAGCAGTTCTTC
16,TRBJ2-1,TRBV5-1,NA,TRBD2,CASRRGLAEPYNEQFF,TGCGCCAGCAGACGGGGACTAGCGGAACCCTACAATGAGCAGTTCTTC
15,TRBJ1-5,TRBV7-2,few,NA,CASTAVWGGNQPQHF,TGTGCCAGCACCGCCGTGTGGGGTGGCAATCAGCCCCAGCATTTT
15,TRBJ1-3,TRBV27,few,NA,CASSSVGPGGNTIYF,TGTGCCAGCAGTTCCGTCGGCCCGGGGGGAAACACCATATATTTT
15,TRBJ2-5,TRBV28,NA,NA,CASSLGGLAQETQYF,TGTGCCAGCAGTTTGGGGGGGCTGGCCCAAGAGACCCAGTACTTC
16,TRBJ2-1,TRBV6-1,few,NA,CASSEVRGSSYNEQFF,TGTGCCAGCAGTGAAGTGAGGGGCAGCTCCTACAATGAGCAGTTCTTC
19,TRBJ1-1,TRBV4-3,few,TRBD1,CASSQIWSRRPGQGIEAFF,TGCGCCAGCAGCCAAATTTGGTCCAGGAGACCGGGACAGGGCATTGAAGCTTTCTTT
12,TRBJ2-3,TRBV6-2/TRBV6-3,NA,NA,CASTWGMNTQYF,TGTGCCAGCACCTGGGGGATGAATACGCAGTATTTT
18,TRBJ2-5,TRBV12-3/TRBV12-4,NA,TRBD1,CASSSSALGQGSSETQYF,TGTGCCAGCAGTTCCTCGGCCCTTGGACAGGGCAGTTCAGAGACCCAGTACTTC
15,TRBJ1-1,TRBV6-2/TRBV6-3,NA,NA,CASRRTREVDTEAFF,TGTGCCAGCAGGAGAACGAGAGAAGTCGACACTGAAGCTTTCTTT